These 5 T cell receptor beta chains were all obtained from the same sample, sequenced in a study of human thymus T cells. The thymus was resected at corrective cardiac surgery. Here immunoSEQ multiplex PCR was the method, and the copy in TCRdb shows in-frame clones only, minus some. The sample shows under 150,000 clones, around 94% of them seen only once. Material for sequencing was thymus tissue. The receptors come from a boy under three years old with a congenital heart defect but otherwise immunologically healthy.

The DNA for the CDR3 is TGTGCCAGCAGCGCCATCGGGGGACAGAAGCTGCGCGGCTACACCTTC. This gives the protein CASSAIGGQKLRGYTF. The chain employs TRBV9 and TRBJ1-2; TRBD1 aligns across 7 bases. This CDR3 has 16 residues. V was clipped by 3 bases and J by 8 bases; unmatched bases: 16. The germline gives CDR1 SGDLS, CDR2 YYNGEE.

The chain carries TRBV23-1 and TRBJ2-3, with TRBD1 matching over 7 bases. TRBV23-1 is marked as an open reading frame, function uncertain. The CDR3 totals 17 residues. V trimming: 0 bases; J trimming: 6 bases; junction bases outside the gene matches: 12. In DNA, the CDR3 is TGCGCCAGCAGTCAATCGTCGGGACAGACCACGGGGGATACGCAGTATTTT. This encodes CASSQSSGQTTGDTQYF.

CDR3 sequence (DNA): TGCGCCAGCAGCCAAGAGGGTGTTAATCGGGGCCAAAACTATGGCTACACCTTC. Translating it yields CASSQEGVNRGQNYGYTF. This rearrangement joins TRBV4-3 to TRBJ1-2, with D maybe TRBD1 (5 bases). The germline V and J ends were trimmed by 0 bases and 2 bases, with 19 bases remaining between them. Germline V gene data show CDR1 as LGHNA and CDR2 as YSLEER. The CDR3 runs 18 residues.

The genes are TRBV4-3 and TRBJ1-2, with 9 bases fitting TRBD1. CDR3 size: 15 residues. J gave up 5 bases and V 3 bases, and 7 bases lay outside the gene matches. CDR1 is LGHNA and CDR2 is YSLEER in the germline V gene. CDR3 region: CASSQSLGQGYGYTF. The CDR3 DNA is TGCGCCAGCAGCCAGAGTCTGGGACAGGGATATGGCTACACCTTC.

The V and J genes are TRBV7-9 and TRBJ2-7; maybe TRBD1 (6 bases). The CDR3 sequence is 18 residues long. The V gene lost 5 bases and the J gene lost 2 bases, with 25 bases spanning the gap. CDR1 is SEHNR and CDR2 is FQNEAQ in the germline V gene (reference sequence). In nucleotides, the CDR3 is TGTGCCAGCAGCCTTATGGTTCGGGACACATACTATACCTACGAGCAGTACTTC. Residues: CASSLMVRDTYYTYEQYF.